Described below is a single T cell receptor beta chain sequence and its context. No antigen is known for it. Isolated RNA was reverse transcribed in full, so expressed TCRB transcripts were sequenced. Repertoires were generated with immunoSEQ multiplex PCR, while TCRdb's copy carries only in-frame clones and drops some. The sample has tens of thousands of clones; around three fifths are singletons. The CDR3 runs to 15 residues. Trimming removed 4 bases from V and 1 base from J, with 14 bases in between. Germline V gives CDR1 MGHRA, CDR2 YSYEKL. The data derive from a study of beta chain features in type 1 diabetes. As for the study in general: In age, gender and cell yields, patients were similar to healthy donors. All samples combined gave 107,917,701 sorted cells for examination. Study observations and caveats: All four CD4+ subsets of Type 1 diabetes patients contained TCRB CDR3s that were moderately but significantly shorter.

CD4+ naive, central memory, regulatory and stem cell-like memory cells were sorted via CD45RO/CCR7/CD25/CD127/CD95/CD27. This TCR was sampled from a woman younger than 35 in good health. V is TRBV4-1 and J is TRBJ2-7, with D uncertain. What was sequenced was Tregs from blood. The CDR3 sequence is CASSRAPSGSYEQYF. CDR3 coding DNA: TGCGCCAGCAGCCGGGCCCCCAGTGGGTCCTACGAGCAGTACTTC.